The rows below give T cell receptor beta chains drawn from one sample of a study of cytomegalovirus exposure and HLA in healthy donors. Using immunoSEQ multiplex PCR, the repertoire was profiled, and TCRdb retains in-frame clones only, with some absent. The sample consists of 95,000 to 150,000 clones, around 75% of them appearing once. Specimen: PBMCs. These receptors were collected from a man aged 30-40 years in good health and CMV-seronegative. CDR3s include the opening cysteine and the closing phenylalanine or tryptophan. Fields, in order: V gene, J gene, CDR3 length, D gene, clone size, CDR3 DNA, CDR3 protein. The D gene is left open where the match is weak. For some rows the clone size is stated as once, few or many, or as a class when expanded; others skip it.

V gene: TRBV9; J gene: TRBJ2-5; CDR3 length: 15; D gene: TRBD1; clone size: NA; CDR3 DNA: TGTGCCAGCAGCGTAGAAGAGGGGGCAGGGGAGACCCAGTACTTC; CDR3 protein: CASSVEEGAGETQYF
V gene: TRBV7-9; J gene: TRBJ2-7; CDR3 length: 13; D gene: NA; clone size: NA; CDR3 DNA: TGTGCCAGCAGCCCCCCTGGAGCCTACGAGCAGTACTTC; CDR3 protein: CASSPPGAYEQYF
V gene: TRBV9; J gene: TRBJ2-5; CDR3 length: 14; D gene: TRBD2; clone size: NA; CDR3 DNA: TGTGCCAGCAGCGTAGGGACTAGGGATGAGACCCAGTACTTC; CDR3 protein: CASSVGTRDETQYF
V gene: TRBV28; J gene: TRBJ1-1; CDR3 length: 16; D gene: TRBD1; clone size: NA; CDR3 DNA: TGTGCCAGCAGTTTCCCTTTAGGACAGGGGGCTGTTGAAGCTTTCTTT; CDR3 protein: CASSFPLGQGAVEAFF
V gene: TRBV5-1; J gene: TRBJ1-1; CDR3 length: 16; D gene: NA; clone size: NA; CDR3 DNA: TGCGCCAGCAGCTTAAGTTCCGGGGGGGCGAACACTGAAGCTTTCTTT; CDR3 protein: CASSLSSGGANTEAFF
V gene: TRBV29-1; J gene: TRBJ2-3; CDR3 length: 18; D gene: TRBD2; clone size: NA; CDR3 DNA: TGCAGCCTTACTAGCGGGGCAAGGGAGGTCTGGCTTACAGATACGCAGTATTTT; CDR3 protein: CSLTSGAREVWLTDTQYF
V gene: TRBV7-2; J gene: TRBJ2-5; CDR3 length: 17; D gene: TRBD2; clone size: once; CDR3 DNA: TGTGCCAGCAGCTTAGAAGCTAGCGGGCCGAGGTGGGAGACCCAGTACTTC; CDR3 protein: CASSLEASGPRWETQYF
V gene: TRBV5-1; J gene: TRBJ2-2; CDR3 length: 13; D gene: NA; clone size: NA; CDR3 DNA: TGCGCCAGCAGCTTCCGGGAGCCCGGGGAGCTGTTTTTT; CDR3 protein: CASSFREPGELFF
V gene: TRBV5-1; J gene: TRBJ1-4; CDR3 length: 17; D gene: NA; clone size: few; CDR3 DNA: TGCGCCAGCAGCTTGGCCCGGTTCGGGTTGGCTAATGAAAAACTGTTTTTT; CDR3 protein: CASSLARFGLANEKLFF
V gene: TRBV6-1; J gene: TRBJ1-3; CDR3 length: 15; D gene: TRBD1; clone size: few; CDR3 DNA: TGTGCCAGCAGTCAACAGGGGGCTTCTGGAAACACCATATATTTT; CDR3 protein: CASSQQGASGNTIYF
V gene: TRBV28; J gene: TRBJ1-5; CDR3 length: 15; D gene: NA; clone size: NA; CDR3 DNA: TGTGCCAGCAGTTACCGACGGAGGAGCAATCAGCCCCAGCATTTT; CDR3 protein: CASSYRRRSNQPQHF
V gene: TRBV6-4; J gene: TRBJ2-4; CDR3 length: 15; D gene: TRBD2; clone size: few; CDR3 DNA: TGTGCCAGCAGTGTAGCGGGCGCGGCCAAAAACAGTCAGTACTTC; CDR3 protein: CASSVAGAAKNSQYF
V gene: TRBV27; J gene: TRBJ1-1; CDR3 length: 13; D gene: NA; clone size: NA; CDR3 DNA: TGTGCCAGCAGTTTAGACCAGGTCACTGAAGCTTTCTTT; CDR3 protein: CASSLDQVTEAFF
V gene: TRBV2; J gene: TRBJ2-6; CDR3 length: 15; D gene: NA; clone size: NA; CDR3 DNA: TGTGCCAGCAGCGAGGGGGGGGCTGGGGCCAACGTCCTGACTTTC; CDR3 protein: CASSEGGAGANVLTF
V gene: TRBV2; J gene: TRBJ1-1; CDR3 length: 13; D gene: TRBD1; clone size: NA; CDR3 DNA: TGTGCCAGCAGTATGGACAGGGGTGTTGGAGCTTTCTTT; CDR3 protein: CASSMDRGVGAFF
V gene: TRBV10-2; J gene: TRBJ2-7; CDR3 length: 14; D gene: TRBD1; clone size: NA; CDR3 DNA: TGCGCCAGCCGAACCCAGGACAGGCGGGACGAGCAGTACTTC; CDR3 protein: CASRTQDRRDEQYF
V gene: TRBV18; J gene: TRBJ2-5; CDR3 length: 12; D gene: NA; clone size: NA; CDR3 DNA: TGTGCCAGCTCACCCTCGGGGGAGACCCAGTACTTC; CDR3 protein: CASSPSGETQYF
V gene: TRBV9; J gene: TRBJ2-3; CDR3 length: 17; D gene: TRBD1; clone size: NA; CDR3 DNA: TGTGCCAGCAGCCCAGGGACAGGGGTGAGGAGCACAGATACGCAGTATTTT; CDR3 protein: CASSPGTGVRSTDTQYF
V gene: TRBV6-5; J gene: TRBJ1-3; CDR3 length: 13; D gene: NA; clone size: NA; CDR3 DNA: TGTGCCAGCAGACCGGGGTCTGGAAACACCATATATTTT; CDR3 protein: CASRPGSGNTIYF
V gene: TRBV14; J gene: TRBJ1-1; CDR3 length: 14; D gene: TRBD1; clone size: NA; CDR3 DNA: TGTGCCAGCAGCCCAAAGGTCCAGGGGGCGTGGGCTTTCTTT; CDR3 protein: CASSPKVQGAWAFF
V gene: TRBV5-1; J gene: TRBJ2-5; CDR3 length: 15; D gene: TRBD1; clone size: NA; CDR3 DNA: TGCGCCAGCAGCCTTGAGGGGACAGGACAAGAGACCCAGTACTTC; CDR3 protein: CASSLEGTGQETQYF
V gene: TRBV6-1; J gene: TRBJ2-1; CDR3 length: 15; D gene: NA; clone size: NA; CDR3 DNA: TGTGCCAGCAGTGGGGGGGGGCTTAGGGGGAATGAGCAGTTCTTC; CDR3 protein: CASSGGGLRGNEQFF
V gene: TRBV30; J gene: TRBJ1-3; CDR3 length: 13; D gene: NA; clone size: few; CDR3 DNA: TGTGCCTGGAACGCAGGGACTGGAAACACCATATATTTT; CDR3 protein: CAWNAGTGNTIYF
V gene: TRBV19; J gene: TRBJ1-1; CDR3 length: 15; D gene: TRBD1; clone size: NA; CDR3 DNA: TGTGCCAGTAGCAACGACAGGGCCGGGAACACTGAAGCTTTCTTT; CDR3 protein: CASSNDRAGNTEAFF
V gene: TRBV19; J gene: TRBJ2-3; CDR3 length: 13; D gene: NA; clone size: NA; CDR3 DNA: TGTGCCAGCCCTGAGCGGGGCACAGATACGCAGTATTTT; CDR3 protein: CASPERGTDTQYF
V gene: TRBV11-3; J gene: TRBJ1-2; CDR3 length: 12; D gene: NA; clone size: few; CDR3 DNA: TGTGCCAGCAGCTTAGATGGAGACGGCTACACCTTC; CDR3 protein: CASSLDGDGYTF
V gene: TRBV2; J gene: TRBJ1-1; CDR3 length: 11; D gene: NA; clone size: NA; CDR3 DNA: TGTGCCAGCAGTTCCGACACTGAAGCTTTCTTT; CDR3 protein: CASSSDTEAFF